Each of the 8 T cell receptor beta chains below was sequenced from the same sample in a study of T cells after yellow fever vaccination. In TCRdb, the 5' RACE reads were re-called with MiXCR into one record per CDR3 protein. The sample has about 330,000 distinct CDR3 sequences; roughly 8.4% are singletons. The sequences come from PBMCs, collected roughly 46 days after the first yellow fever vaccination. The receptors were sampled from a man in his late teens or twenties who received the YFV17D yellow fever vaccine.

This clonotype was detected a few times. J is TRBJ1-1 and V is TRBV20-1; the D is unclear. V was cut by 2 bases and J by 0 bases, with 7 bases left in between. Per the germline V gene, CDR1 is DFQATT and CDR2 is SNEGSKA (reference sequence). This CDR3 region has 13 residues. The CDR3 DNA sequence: TGCAGTGCTAGACAGTTCATGAACACTGAAGCTTTCTTT. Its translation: CSARQFMNTEAFF.

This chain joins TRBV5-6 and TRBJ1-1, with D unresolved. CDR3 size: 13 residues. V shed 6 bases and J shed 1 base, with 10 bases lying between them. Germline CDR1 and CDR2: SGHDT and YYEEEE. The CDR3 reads CASTWTSNTEAFF. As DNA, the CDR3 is TGTGCCAGCACCTGGACTTCGAACACTGAAGCTTTCTTT.

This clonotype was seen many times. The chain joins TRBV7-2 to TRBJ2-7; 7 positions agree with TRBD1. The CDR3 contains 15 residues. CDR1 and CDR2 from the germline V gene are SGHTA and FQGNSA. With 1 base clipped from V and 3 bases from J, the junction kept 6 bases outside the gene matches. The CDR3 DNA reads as TGTGCCAGCAGCTTAGTGGGCAGGGGGAACTACGAGCAGTACGTC. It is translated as CASSLVGRGNYEQYV.

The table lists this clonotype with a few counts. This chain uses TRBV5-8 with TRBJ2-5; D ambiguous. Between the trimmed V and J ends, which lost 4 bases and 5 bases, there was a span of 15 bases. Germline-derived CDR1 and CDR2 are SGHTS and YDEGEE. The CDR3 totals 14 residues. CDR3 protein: CASSLGSVGETQYF. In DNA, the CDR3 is TGTGCCAGCAGCCTTGGGTCGGTCGGGGAGACCCAGTACTTC.

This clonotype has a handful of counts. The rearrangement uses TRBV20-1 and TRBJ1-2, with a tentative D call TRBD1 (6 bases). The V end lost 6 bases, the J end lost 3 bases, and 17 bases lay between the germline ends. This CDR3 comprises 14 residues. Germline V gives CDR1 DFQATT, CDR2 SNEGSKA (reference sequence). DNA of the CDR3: TGCAGTGCCACCACGGACAGCGCCTACTATGGCTACACCTTC. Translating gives CSATTDSAYYGYTF.

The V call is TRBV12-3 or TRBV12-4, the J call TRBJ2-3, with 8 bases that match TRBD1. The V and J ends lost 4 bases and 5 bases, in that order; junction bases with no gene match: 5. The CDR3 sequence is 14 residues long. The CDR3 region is CASSSQGAGDTQYF. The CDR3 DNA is TGTGCCAGCAGTTCTCAGGGGGCGGGAGATACGCAGTATTTT.

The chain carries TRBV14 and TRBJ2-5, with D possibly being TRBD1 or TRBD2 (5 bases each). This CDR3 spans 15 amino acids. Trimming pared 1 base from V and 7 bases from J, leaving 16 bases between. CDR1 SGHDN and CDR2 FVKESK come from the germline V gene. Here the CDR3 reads CASSQVAPGTGTQYF. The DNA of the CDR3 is TGTGCCAGCAGCCAAGTAGCACCGGGGACCGGGACCCAGTACTTC.

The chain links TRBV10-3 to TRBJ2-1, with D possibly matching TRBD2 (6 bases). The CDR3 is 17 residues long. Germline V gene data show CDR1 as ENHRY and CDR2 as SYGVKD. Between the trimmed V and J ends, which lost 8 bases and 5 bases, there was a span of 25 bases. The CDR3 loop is CAIGANSGAGTNNEQFF. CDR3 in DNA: TGTGCCATCGGGGCCAATAGTGGTGCGGGGACGAACAATGAGCAGTTCTTC.